The rows below give T cell receptor beta chains drawn from one sample of a study of cytomegalovirus exposure and HLA in healthy donors. This table comes from immunoSEQ multiplex PCR, and its TCRdb copy is limited to in-frame clones, with some not included. Here the sample spans about 64,000 clones, over 70% being singletons. Source material: PBMCs. The source of these receptors is a male donor in good health and CMV-seropositive. Both conserved end residues are part of each CDR3. D genes are given only for firm matches. Not every row has a clone size; where given, it reads once, few, many or a size class.

TRBV7-6	TRBJ2-3	NA	TRBD2	CASSLAPTGGADTQYF	TGTGCCAGCAGCTTAGCTCCGACGGGAGGCGCAGATACGCAGTATTTT
TRBV10-3	TRBJ1-1	NA	TRBD1	CAITRTGGDTEAFF	TGTGCCATCACCCGGACAGGGGGGGACACTGAAGCTTTCTTT
TRBV4-3	TRBJ2-1	NA	TRBD2	CASSQEKRGGWYEQFF	TGCGCCAGCAGCCAGGAAAAGCGGGGGGGCTGGTATGAGCAGTTCTTC
TRBV2	TRBJ2-1	NA	TRBD2	CAIRGGYNEQFF	TGTGCCATCCGGGGGGGCTACAATGAGCAGTTCTTC
TRBV19	TRBJ1-4	few	NA	CASSHMGHGNEKLFF	TGTGCCAGTAGCCATATGGGACACGGTAATGAAAAACTGTTTTTT
TRBV11-1	TRBJ1-6	NA	TRBD1	CASSRGQAQNSPLHF	TGTGCCAGCAGCCGGGGACAGGCACAAAATTCACCCCTCCACTTT
TRBV9	TRBJ1-3	NA	NA	CASSVGGGSGNTIYF	TGTGCCAGCAGCGTAGGAGGGGGTTCTGGAAACACCATATATTTT
TRBV11-2	TRBJ2-7	NA	NA	CASSKDRAYVQYF	TGTGCCAGCAGCAAGGACAGAGCCTACGTGCAGTACTTC
TRBV4-1	TRBJ2-5	NA	NA	CASTGLLGPRQETQYF	TGCGCCAGCACCGGACTACTAGGGCCTCGCCAAGAGACCCAGTACTTC
TRBV7-9	TRBJ1-1	NA	TRBD1	CASSMGQGNTEAFF	TGTGCCAGCAGCATGGGACAGGGGAACACTGAAGCTTTCTTT
TRBV19	TRBJ1-6	NA	NA	CASTGGDSPLHF	TGTGCCAGTACTGGGGGGGATTCACCCCTCCACTTT
TRBV5-6	TRBJ1-6	NA	NA	CASSLAPRSGSPLHF	TGTGCCAGCAGCTTGGCCCCAAGGAGTGGTTCACCCCTCCACTTT
TRBV7-6	TRBJ2-1	NA	TRBD2	CASSLGSSGETGNEQFF	TGTGCCAGCAGCTTAGGGAGTAGCGGGGAAACGGGCAATGAGCAGTTCTTC
TRBV5-1	TRBJ2-3	NA	TRBD2	CASSLGSGGTDTQYF	TGCGCCAGCAGCTTGGGCAGCGGGGGCACAGATACGCAGTATTTT
TRBV7-2	TRBJ2-3	once	TRBD2	CASSPLAGALGDTQYF	TGTGCCAGCAGCCCTCTAGCGGGGGCCCTGGGGGATACGCAGTATTTT
TRBV4-1	TRBJ1-3	NA	NA	CASSQPWPGSGNTIYF	TGCGCCAGCAGCCAACCCTGGCCGGGCTCTGGAAACACCATATATTTT
TRBV7-2	TRBJ2-7	NA	NA	CASSPGLAYSYEQYF	TGTGCCAGCAGCCCCGGTCTCGCGTACTCCTACGAGCAGTACTTC
TRBV10-1	TRBJ1-1	NA	NA	CASSEMTGIASEAFF	TGCGCCAGCAGTGAGATGACAGGAATCGCCTCTGAAGCTTTCTTT
TRBV7-2	TRBJ2-3	NA	TRBD2	CASSLASTSGGLTDTQYF	TGTGCCAGCAGCTTAGCGTCGACTAGCGGGGGACTCACAGATACGCAGTATTTT
TRBV19	TRBJ2-1	NA	TRBD2	CASSVVAGALSNEQFF	TGTGCCAGTAGTGTGGTAGCGGGGGCCCTTTCCAATGAGCAGTTCTTC
TRBV4-3	TRBJ2-7	NA	NA	CASSHAPGETYEQYF	TGCGCCAGCAGCCACGCGCCCGGGGAGACATACGAGCAGTACTTC
TRBV28	TRBJ1-2	NA	NA	CASSLRGGDGYTF	TGTGCCAGCAGTTTAAGAGGGGGGGATGGCTACACCTTC
TRBV4-1	TRBJ1-1	NA	TRBD1	CASSQVGQTEAFF	TGCGCCAGCAGCCAAGTGGGACAGACTGAAGCTTTCTTT
TRBV11-2	TRBJ1-2	NA	NA	CASSLGPYGYTF	TGTGCCAGCAGCTTAGGCCCCTACGGCTACACCTTC
TRBV7-2	TRBJ1-2	NA	NA	CASTPDNGYGYTF	TGTGCCAGCACCCCTGACAACGGCTATGGCTACACCTTC
TRBV27	TRBJ2-7	few	NA	CASSARNSYEQYF	TGTGCCAGCAGTGCCAGGAACTCCTACGAGCAGTACTTC
TRBV9	TRBJ2-2	NA	NA	CASSVPELSQGPLANTGELFF	TGTGCCAGCAGCGTACCTGAACTCTCCCAGGGGCCACTGGCAAACACCGGGGAGCTGTTTTTT
TRBV12-5	TRBJ1-1	few	NA	CASGLTVNTEAFF	TGTGCTAGTGGTCTAACAGTGAACACTGAAGCTTTCTTT
TRBV19	TRBJ1-1	NA	NA	CASRNPVNTEAFF	TGTGCCAGTAGGAATCCGGTGAACACTGAAGCTTTCTTT
TRBV9	TRBJ1-5	NA	NA	CASSPTDRNQPQHF	TGTGCCAGCAGCCCTACCGACAGAAATCAGCCCCAGCATTTT
TRBV13	TRBJ2-3	NA	TRBD2	CASSLGGGTFVNTQYF	TGTGCCAGCAGCTTAGGCGGGGGGACGTTCGTGAATACGCAGTATTTT
TRBV4-3	TRBJ1-4	NA	NA	CASSQVRLLSEKLFF	TGCGCCAGCAGCCAAGTGCGACTCCTTTCCGAAAAACTGTTTTTT
TRBV5-6	TRBJ1-2	NA	NA	CASSFPSSRGGYGYTF	TGCGCCAGCAGCTTTCCATCCTCCAGGGGCGGCTATGGCTACACCTTC
TRBV6-4	TRBJ2-1	NA	TRBD2	CASSDSAGGVNEQFF	TGTGCCAGCAGTGACTCGGCGGGGGGCGTCAATGAGCAGTTCTTC
TRBV4-3	TRBJ2-1	NA	NA	CASSQDLEQFF	TGCGCCAGCAGCCAAGACCTTGAGCAGTTCTTC
TRBV7-2	TRBJ2-1	NA	NA	CASSYPQAGQNEQFF	TGTGCCAGCAGCTACCCTCAGGCGGGGCAAAATGAGCAGTTCTTC
TRBV4-3	TRBJ1-1	few	NA	CASSHNSLRGFDTEAFF	TGCGCCAGCAGCCATAATTCTCTGAGAGGGTTTGACACTGAAGCTTTCTTT
TRBV12-5	TRBJ1-1	NA	NA	CASGRALGTEAFF	TGTGCTAGTGGGCGGGCGTTGGGCACTGAAGCTTTCTTT
TRBV5-1	TRBJ1-4	few	TRBD1	CASSPAFGTGNEKLFF	TGCGCCAGCAGCCCCGCGTTCGGGACAGGGAATGAAAAACTGTTTTTT
TRBV7-9	TRBJ1-3	NA	NA	CASSLAQPGSGNTIYF	TGTGCCAGCAGCTTAGCGCAGCCGGGCTCTGGAAACACCATATATTTT
TRBV4-2	TRBJ2-2	NA	TRBD2	CASSLTSGGAGTGELFF	TGTGCCAGCAGCCTTACTAGCGGGGGGGCGGGCACCGGGGAGCTGTTTTTT